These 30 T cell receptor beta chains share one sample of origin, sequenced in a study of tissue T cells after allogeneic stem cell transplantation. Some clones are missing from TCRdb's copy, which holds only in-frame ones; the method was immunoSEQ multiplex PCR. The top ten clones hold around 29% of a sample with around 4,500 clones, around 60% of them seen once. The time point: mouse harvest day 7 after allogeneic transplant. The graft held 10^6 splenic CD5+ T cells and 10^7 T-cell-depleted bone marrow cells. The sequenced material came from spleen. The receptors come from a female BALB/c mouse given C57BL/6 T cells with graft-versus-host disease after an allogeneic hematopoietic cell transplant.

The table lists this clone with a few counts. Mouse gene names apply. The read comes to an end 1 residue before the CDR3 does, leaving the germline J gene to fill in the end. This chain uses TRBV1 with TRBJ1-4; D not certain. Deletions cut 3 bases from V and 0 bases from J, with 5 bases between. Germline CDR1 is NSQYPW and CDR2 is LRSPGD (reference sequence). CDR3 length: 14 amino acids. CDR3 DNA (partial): TGCACCTGCAGTGCGGGAATTTCCAACGAAAGATTATTT. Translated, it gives CTCSAGISNERLF. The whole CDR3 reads CTCSAGISNERLFF.

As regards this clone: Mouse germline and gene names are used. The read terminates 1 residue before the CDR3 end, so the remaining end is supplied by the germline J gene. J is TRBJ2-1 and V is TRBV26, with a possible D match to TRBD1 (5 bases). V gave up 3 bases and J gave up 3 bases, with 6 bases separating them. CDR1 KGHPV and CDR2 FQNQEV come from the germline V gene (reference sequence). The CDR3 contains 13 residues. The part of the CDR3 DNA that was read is TGTGCCAGCAGTCTAGACAGCTATGCTGAGCAGTTC. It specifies CASSLDSYAEQF. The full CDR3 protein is CASSLDSYAEQFF. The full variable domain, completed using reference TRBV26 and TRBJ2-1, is NSKVIQTPRYLVKGQGQKAKMRCIPEKGHPVVFWYQQNKNNEFKFLINFQNQEVLQQIDMTEKRFSAECPSNSPCSLEIQSSEAGDSALYLCASSLDSYAEQFFGPGTRLTVL.

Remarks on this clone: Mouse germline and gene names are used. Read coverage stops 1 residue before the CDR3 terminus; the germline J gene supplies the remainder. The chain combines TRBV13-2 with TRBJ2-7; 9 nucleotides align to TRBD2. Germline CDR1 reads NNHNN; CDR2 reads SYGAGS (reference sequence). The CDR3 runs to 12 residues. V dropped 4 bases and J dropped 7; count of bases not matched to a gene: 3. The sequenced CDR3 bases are TGTGCCAGCGGTTTGGGGGGGCGAGAACAGTAC. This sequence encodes CASGLGGREQY. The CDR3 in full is CASGLGGREQYF.

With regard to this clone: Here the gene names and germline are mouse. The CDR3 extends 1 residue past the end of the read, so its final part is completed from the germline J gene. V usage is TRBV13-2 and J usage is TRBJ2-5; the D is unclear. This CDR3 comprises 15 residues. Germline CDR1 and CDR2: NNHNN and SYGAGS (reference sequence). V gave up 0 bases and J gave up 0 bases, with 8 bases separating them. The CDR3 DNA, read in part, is TGTGCCAGCGGTGATGCCAGTCTTAACCAAGACACCCAGTAC. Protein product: CASGDASLNQDTQY. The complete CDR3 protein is CASGDASLNQDTQYF.

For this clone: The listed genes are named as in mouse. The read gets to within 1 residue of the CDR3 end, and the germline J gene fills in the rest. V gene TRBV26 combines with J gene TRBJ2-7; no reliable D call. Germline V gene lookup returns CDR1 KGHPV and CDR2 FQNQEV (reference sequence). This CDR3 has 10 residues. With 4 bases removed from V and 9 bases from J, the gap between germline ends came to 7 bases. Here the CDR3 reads CASSPQLQYF. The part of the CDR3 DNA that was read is TGTGCCAGCAGTCCTCAGTTACAGTAC.

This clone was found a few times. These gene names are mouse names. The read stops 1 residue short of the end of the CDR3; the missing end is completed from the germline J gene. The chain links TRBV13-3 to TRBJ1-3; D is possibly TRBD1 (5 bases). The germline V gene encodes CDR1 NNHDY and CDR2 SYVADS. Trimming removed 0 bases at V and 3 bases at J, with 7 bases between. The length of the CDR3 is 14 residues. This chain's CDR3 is CASSDAGGGNTLYF. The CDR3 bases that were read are TGTGCCAGCAGTGATGCGGGGGGTGGAAATACGCTCTAT.

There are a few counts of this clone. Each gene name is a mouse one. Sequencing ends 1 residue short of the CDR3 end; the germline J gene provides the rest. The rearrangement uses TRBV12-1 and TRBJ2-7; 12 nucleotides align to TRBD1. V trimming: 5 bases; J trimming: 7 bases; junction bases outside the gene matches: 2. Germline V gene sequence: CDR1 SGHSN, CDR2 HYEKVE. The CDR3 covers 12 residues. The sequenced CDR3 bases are TGTGCCAGCTGGGACAGGGGGCGGGAACAGTAC. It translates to CASWDRGREQY. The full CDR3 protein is CASWDRGREQYF.

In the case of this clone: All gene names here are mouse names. CDR3 protein: CASSPGTGDGERLFF. The CDR3 DNA, read in part, is TGTGCTAGCAGTCCGGGGACAGGGGACGGCGAAAGATTATTT. The J gene is TRBJ1-4, the V gene TRBV29, with 10 bases identical to TRBD1. The sequenced fragment ends 1 residue before the CDR3 boundary, so the rest is inferred from the germline J gene. The germline V gene encodes CDR1 MSHET and CDR2 SYDVDS. The ends lost 5 bases at V and 7 bases at J; junction bases unmatched: 7. CDR3 length: 15 residues.

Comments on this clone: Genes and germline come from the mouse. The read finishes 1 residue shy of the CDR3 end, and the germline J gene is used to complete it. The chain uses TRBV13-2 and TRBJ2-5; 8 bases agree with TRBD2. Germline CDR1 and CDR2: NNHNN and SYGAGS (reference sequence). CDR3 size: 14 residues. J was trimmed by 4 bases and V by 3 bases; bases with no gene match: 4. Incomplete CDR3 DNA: TGTGCCAGCGGTGCTTCTGGGGGGAAAGACACCCAGTAC. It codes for CASGASGGKDTQY. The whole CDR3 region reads CASGASGGKDTQYF.

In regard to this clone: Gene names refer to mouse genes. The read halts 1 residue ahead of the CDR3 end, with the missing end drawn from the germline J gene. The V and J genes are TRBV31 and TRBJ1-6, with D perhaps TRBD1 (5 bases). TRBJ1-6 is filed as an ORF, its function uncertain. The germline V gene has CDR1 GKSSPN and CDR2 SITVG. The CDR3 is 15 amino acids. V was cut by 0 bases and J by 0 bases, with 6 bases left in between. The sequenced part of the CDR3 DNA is TGTGCCTGGAGTCTGACAGCTTCCTATAATTCGCCCCTCTAC. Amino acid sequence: CAWSLTASYNSPLY. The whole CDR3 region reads CAWSLTASYNSPLYF.

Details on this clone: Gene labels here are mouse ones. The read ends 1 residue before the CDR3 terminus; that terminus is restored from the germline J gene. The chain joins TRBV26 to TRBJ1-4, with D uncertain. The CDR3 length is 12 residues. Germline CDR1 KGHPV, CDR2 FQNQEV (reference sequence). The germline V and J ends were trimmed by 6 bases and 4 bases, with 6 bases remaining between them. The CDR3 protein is CASSRNNERLFF. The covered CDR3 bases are TGTGCCAGCAGCCGTAACAACGAAAGATTATTT.

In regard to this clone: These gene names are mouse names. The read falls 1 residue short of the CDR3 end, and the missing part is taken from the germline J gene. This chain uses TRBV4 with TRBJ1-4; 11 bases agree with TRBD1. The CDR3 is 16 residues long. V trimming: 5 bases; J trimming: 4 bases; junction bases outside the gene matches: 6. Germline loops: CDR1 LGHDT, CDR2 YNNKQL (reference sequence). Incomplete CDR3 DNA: TGTGCCAGCAGCCCGTGGACAGGGGGCAACAACGAAAGATTATTT. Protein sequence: CASSPWTGGNNERLF. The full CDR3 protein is CASSPWTGGNNERLFF.

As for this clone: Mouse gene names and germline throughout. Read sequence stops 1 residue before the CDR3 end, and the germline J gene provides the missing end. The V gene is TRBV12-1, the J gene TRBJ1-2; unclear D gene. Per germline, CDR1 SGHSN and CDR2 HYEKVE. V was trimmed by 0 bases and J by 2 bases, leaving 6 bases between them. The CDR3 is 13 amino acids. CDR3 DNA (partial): TGTGCCAGCTCTCTCGGGCAGAACTCCGACTACACC. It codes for CASSLGQNSDYT. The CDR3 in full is CASSLGQNSDYTF.

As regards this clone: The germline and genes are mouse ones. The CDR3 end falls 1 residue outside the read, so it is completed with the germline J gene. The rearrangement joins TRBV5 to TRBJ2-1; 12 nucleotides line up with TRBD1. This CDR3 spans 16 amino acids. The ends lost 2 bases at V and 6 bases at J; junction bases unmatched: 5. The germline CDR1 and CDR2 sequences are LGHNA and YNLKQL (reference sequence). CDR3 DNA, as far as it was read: TGTGCCAGCAGCCAAAAAAGGGACAGGGGGCGTGCTGAGCAGTTC. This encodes CASSQKRDRGRAEQF. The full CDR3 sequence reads CASSQKRDRGRAEQFF.

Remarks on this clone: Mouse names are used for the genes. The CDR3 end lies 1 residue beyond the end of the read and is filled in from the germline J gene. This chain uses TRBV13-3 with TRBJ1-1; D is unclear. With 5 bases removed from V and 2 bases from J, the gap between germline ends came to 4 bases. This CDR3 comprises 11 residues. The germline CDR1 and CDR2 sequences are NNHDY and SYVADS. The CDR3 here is CASRDNTEVFF. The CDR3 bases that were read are TGTGCCAGCAGGGACAACACAGAAGTCTTC.

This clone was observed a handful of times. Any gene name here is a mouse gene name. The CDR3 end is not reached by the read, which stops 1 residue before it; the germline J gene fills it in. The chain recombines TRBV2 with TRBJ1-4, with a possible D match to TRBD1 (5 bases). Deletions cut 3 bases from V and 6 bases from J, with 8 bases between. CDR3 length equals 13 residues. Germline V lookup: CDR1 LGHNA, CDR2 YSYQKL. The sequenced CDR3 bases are TGTGCCAGCAGCCAGACAGAGGACGAAAGATTATTT. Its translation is CASSQTEDERLF. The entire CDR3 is CASSQTEDERLFF.

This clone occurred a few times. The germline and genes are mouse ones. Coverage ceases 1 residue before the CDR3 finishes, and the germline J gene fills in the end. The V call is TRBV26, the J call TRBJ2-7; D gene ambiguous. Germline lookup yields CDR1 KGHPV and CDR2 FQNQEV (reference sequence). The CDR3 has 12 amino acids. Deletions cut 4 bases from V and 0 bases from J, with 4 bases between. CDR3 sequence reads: CASSRSSYEQYF. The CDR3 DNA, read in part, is TGTGCCAGCAGTCGGAGCTCCTATGAACAGTAC.

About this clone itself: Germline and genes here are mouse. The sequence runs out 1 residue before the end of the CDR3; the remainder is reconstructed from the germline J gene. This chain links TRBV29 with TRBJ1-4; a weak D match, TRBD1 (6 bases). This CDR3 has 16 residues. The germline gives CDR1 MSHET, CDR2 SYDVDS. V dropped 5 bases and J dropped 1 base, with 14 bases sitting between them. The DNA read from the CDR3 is TGTGCTAGCAGTCCCCCCGGGACAAATTCCAACGAAAGATTATTT. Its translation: CASSPPGTNSNERLF. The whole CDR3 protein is CASSPPGTNSNERLFF.

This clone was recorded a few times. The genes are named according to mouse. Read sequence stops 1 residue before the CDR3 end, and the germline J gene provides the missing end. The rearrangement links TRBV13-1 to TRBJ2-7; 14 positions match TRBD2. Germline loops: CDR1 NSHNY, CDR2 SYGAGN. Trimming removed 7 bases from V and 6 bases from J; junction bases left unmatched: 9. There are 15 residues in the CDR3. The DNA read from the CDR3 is TGTGCCAGCTGTGTTGGGGGACTGGGGGGGCTTGAACAGTAC. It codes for CASCVGGLGGLEQY. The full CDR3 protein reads CASCVGGLGGLEQYF.

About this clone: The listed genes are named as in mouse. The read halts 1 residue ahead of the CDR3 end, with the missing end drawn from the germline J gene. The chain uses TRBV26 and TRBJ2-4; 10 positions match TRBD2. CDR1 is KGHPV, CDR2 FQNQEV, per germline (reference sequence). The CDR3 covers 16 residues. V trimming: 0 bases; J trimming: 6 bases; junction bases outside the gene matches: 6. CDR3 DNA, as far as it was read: TGTGCCAGCAGTCTGTCCCTGGGGGGGCGCAGGAACACCTTGTAC. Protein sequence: CASSLSLGGRRNTLY. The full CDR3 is CASSLSLGGRRNTLYF. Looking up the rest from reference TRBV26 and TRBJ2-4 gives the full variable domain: NSKVIQTPRYLVKGQGQKAKMRCIPEKGHPVVFWYQQNKNNEFKFLINFQNQEVLQQIDMTEKRFSAECPSNSPCSLEIQSSEAGDSALYLCASSLSLGGRRNTLYFGAGTRLSVL.

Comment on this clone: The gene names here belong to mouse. The CDR3 spells CTCSAPQGSYEQYF. CDR3 bases read: TGCACCTGCAGTGCGCCGCAGGGGTCCTATGAACAGTAC. This chain uses TRBV1 with TRBJ2-7, with D possibly matching TRBD1 (6 bases). The DNA ends 1 residue before the CDR3 does, and the rest of the CDR3 is filled in from the germline J gene. CDR1 is NSQYPW, CDR2 LRSPGD, per germline (reference sequence). This CDR3 has 14 amino acids. V was trimmed by 3 bases and J by 1 base, leaving 10 bases between them.

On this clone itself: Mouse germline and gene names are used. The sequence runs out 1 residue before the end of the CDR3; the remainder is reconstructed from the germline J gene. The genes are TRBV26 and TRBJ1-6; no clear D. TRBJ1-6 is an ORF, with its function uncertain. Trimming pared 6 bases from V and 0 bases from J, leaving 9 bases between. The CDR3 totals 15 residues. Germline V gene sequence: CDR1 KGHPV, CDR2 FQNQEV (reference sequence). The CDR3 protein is CASSLDTSYNSPLYF. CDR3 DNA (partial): TGTGCCAGCAGCCTTGACACTTCCTATAATTCGCCCCTCTAC.

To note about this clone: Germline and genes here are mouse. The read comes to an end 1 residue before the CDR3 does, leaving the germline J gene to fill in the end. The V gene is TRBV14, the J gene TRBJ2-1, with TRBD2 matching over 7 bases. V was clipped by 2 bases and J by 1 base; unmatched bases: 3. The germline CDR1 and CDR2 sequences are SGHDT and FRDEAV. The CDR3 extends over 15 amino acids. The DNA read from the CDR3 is TGTGCCAGCAGTTTATTTGGGGGGAACTATGCTGAGCAGTTC. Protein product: CASSLFGGNYAEQF. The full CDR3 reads CASSLFGGNYAEQFF.

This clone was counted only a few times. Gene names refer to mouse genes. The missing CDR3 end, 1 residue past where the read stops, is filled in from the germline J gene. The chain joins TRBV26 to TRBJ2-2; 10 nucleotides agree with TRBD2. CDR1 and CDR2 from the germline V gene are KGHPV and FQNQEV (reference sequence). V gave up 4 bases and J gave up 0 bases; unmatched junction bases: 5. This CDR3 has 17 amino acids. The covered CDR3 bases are TGTGCCAGCAGTCGTAACTGGGGGGGTGCAAACACCGGGCAGCTCTAC. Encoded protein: CASSRNWGGANTGQLY. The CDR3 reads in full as CASSRNWGGANTGQLYF.

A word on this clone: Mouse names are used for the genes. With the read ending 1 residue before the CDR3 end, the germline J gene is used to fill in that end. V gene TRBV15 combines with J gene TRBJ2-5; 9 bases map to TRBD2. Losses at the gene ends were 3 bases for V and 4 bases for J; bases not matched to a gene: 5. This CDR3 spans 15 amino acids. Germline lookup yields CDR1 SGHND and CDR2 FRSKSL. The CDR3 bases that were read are TGTGCCAGCAGTTTGGGGCCTGGGGGGGAAGACACCCAGTAC. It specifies CASSLGPGGEDTQY. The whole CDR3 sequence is CASSLGPGGEDTQYF. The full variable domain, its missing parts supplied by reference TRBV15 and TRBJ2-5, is DAGVTQTPRHEVAEKGQTIILKCEPVSGHNDLFWYRQTKIQGLELLSYFRSKSLMEDGGAFKDRFKAEMLNSSFSTLKIQPTEPKDSAVYLCASSLGPGGEDTQYFGPGTRLLVL.

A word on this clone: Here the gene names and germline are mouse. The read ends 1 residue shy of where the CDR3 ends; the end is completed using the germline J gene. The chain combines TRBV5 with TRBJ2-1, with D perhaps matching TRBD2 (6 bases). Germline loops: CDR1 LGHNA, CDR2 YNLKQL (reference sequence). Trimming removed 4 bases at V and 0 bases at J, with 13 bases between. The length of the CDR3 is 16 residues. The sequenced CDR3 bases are TGTGCCAGCAGCCCCCCGGGACTTTTTAACTATGCTGAGCAGTTC. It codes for CASSPPGLFNYAEQF. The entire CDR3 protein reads CASSPPGLFNYAEQFF.

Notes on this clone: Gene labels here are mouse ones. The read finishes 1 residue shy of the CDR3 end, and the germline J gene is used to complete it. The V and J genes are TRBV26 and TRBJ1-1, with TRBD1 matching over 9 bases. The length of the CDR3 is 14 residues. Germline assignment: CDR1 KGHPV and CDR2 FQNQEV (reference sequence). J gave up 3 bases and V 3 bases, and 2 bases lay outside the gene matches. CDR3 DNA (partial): TGTGCCAGCAGTCTTACAGGGGGCGACACAGAAGTCTTC. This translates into CASSLTGGDTEVF. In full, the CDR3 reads CASSLTGGDTEVFF.

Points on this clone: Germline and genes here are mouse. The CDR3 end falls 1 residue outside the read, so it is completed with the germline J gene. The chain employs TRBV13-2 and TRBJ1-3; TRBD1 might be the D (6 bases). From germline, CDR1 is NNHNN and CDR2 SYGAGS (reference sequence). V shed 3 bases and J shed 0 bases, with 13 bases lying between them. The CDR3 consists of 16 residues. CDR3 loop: CASGVGQRNSGNTLYF. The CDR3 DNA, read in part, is TGTGCCAGCGGTGTCGGACAGAGAAATTCTGGAAATACGCTCTAT.

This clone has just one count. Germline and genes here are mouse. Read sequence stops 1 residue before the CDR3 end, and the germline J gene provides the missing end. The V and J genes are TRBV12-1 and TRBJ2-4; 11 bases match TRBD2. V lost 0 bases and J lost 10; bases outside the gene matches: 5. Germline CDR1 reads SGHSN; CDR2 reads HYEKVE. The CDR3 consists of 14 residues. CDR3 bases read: TGTGCCAGCTCTCTCGGACTGGGGGGTGTCCCCTTGTAC. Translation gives CASSLGLGGVPLY. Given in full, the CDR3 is CASSLGLGGVPLYF.

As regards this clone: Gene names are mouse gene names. The sequenced part of the CDR3 DNA is TGTGCCTGGAGTCGCGGAGCTAGTGCAGAAACGCTGTAT. Residues: CAWSRGASAETLY. The CDR3 in full is CAWSRGASAETLYF. This chain connects TRBV31 to TRBJ2-3; D unclear. The CDR3 extends 1 residue past the end of the read, so its final part is completed from the germline J gene. Germline lookup yields CDR1 GKSSPN and CDR2 SITVG. The CDR3 spans 14 residues. Trimming took 1 base from V and 0 from J, leaving 8 bases between them.